This T cell receptor (beta chain) was recovered during a study of OX40 agonist ivuxolimab in advanced cancers. Background on the study: People in dose escalation had one of these cancers: hepatocellular carcinoma, melanoma, renal cell or head and neck cancer. Study outcomes and limitations: Relative to CD4+ cells, CD8+ T cells on average had more expanded clones. Circulating CD4+ and CD8+ T cells showed clonal expansion by week 6 at 0.1 to 3.0 mg/kg.

Any history of autoimmune disease or systemic immunosuppression disqualified patients. Sequencing was performed with immunoSEQ multiplex PCR; in TCRdb, only in-frame clones are kept and a portion is missing. The table records about 78,000 clones, around 87% of them present only once. In the case of this clone: The antigen is unknown.

Trimming removed 3 bases from V and 4 bases from J; junction bases left unmatched: 16. Germline V lookup: CDR1 LNHDA, CDR2 SQIVND (reference sequence). CDR3 size: 19 residues. This chain links TRBV19 with TRBJ2-1, with TRBD2 matching 9 bases. The sequencing used CD4+ or CD8+ T cells sorted from blood, collected in a trial of the OX40 agonist ivuxolimab. The sequence was collected from an adult with an advanced solid tumor such as melanoma, head and neck, liver or kidney cancer. The CDR3 spells CASSISMSGSGRGYNEQFF. The CDR3 nucleotides are TGTGCCAGTAGTATTTCAATGTCGGGTAGCGGGAGAGGTTACAATGAGCAGTTCTTC.